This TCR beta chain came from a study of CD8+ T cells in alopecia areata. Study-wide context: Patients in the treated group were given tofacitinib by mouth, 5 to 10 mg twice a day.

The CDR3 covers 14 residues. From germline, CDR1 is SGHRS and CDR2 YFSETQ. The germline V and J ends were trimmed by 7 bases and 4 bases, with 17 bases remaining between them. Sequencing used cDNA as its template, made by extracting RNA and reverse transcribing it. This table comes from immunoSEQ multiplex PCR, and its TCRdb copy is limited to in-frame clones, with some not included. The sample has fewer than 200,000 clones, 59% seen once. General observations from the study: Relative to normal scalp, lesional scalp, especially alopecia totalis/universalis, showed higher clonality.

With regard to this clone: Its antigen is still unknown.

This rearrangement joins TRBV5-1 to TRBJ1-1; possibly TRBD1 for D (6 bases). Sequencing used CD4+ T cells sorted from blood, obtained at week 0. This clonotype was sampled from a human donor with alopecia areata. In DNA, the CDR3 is TGCGCCAGCTCATCGACACAGGGTCCCACTGAAGCTTTCTTT. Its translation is CASSSTQGPTEAFF.